Listed below are T cell receptor beta chains from one sample, sequenced in a study of blood T cell repertoires in COVID-19. TCRdb's table, derived via immunoSEQ multiplex PCR, lists solely in-frame clones and lacks some. This sample has 150,000 to 200,000 clones; roughly 89% occur once, and the top ten carry roughly 1.4%. The specimen was peripheral blood. All receptors derive from a woman aged 45-65 years with acute or convalescent COVID-19. Each CDR3 is given with its conserved first and last residue. A D gene is named only where the DNA matches it firmly. Clone size, where shown, is once, few, many, or a class for clones that have expanded.

D: TRBD2; length: 16; J: TRBJ2-5; size: NA; V: TRBV18; CDR3: CASSPPDGRASGTQYF; DNA: TGTGCCAGCTCACCACCGGACGGGAGGGCCTCAGGGACCCAGTACTTC
D: TRBD1; length: 15; J: TRBJ2-7; size: NA; V: TRBV9; CDR3: CASSVGDRSIYEQYF; DNA: TGTGCCAGCAGCGTCGGGGACAGAAGTATCTACGAGCAGTACTTC
D: NA; length: 15; J: TRBJ2-1; size: few; V: TRBV7-3; CDR3: CASSLLAAPYNEQFF; DNA: TGTGCCAGCAGCTTATTAGCTGCCCCCTACAATGAGCAGTTCTTC
D: TRBD1; length: 14; J: TRBJ2-3; size: once; V: TRBV12-5; CDR3: CASGWGTDTDTQYF; DNA: TGTGCTAGTGGTTGGGGGACAGACACAGATACGCAGTATTTT
D: TRBD2; length: 16; J: TRBJ2-5; size: once; V: TRBV9; CDR3: CASSVNSGGSAETQYF; DNA: TGTGCCAGCAGCGTGAATAGCGGGGGGTCGGCGGAGACCCAGTACTTC
D: NA; length: 16; J: TRBJ2-7; size: NA; V: TRBV5-1; CDR3: CASSLNRAVPTYEQYF; DNA: TGCGCCAGCAGCTTGAACAGGGCGGTTCCTACCTACGAGCAGTACTTC
D: TRBD1; length: 15; J: TRBJ1-6; size: once; V: TRBV7-2; CDR3: CASSSRTGVYSPLHF; DNA: TGTGCCAGCAGCTCCCGGACAGGAGTATATTCACCCCTCCACTTT
D: NA; length: 16; J: TRBJ2-1; size: NA; V: TRBV6-6; CDR3: CASSYDRKSSYNEQFF; DNA: TGTGCCAGCAGTTATGATAGAAAAAGCTCCTACAATGAGCAGTTCTTC
D: NA; length: 18; J: TRBJ2-2; size: NA; V: TRBV18; CDR3: CASSPLLRRGVQTGELFF; DNA: TGTGCCAGCTCACCACTATTGCGTCGGGGAGTCCAGACCGGGGAGCTGTTTTTT
D: NA; length: 12; J: TRBJ2-7; size: NA; V: TRBV12-3/TRBV12-4; CDR3: CASSSTGLEQYF; DNA: TGTGCCAGCAGCTCCACAGGGCTCGAGCAGTACTTC
D: NA; length: 13; J: TRBJ2-5; size: NA; V: TRBV7-8; CDR3: CASSLDFQETQYF; DNA: TGTGCCAGCAGCTTAGACTTCCAAGAGACCCAGTACTTC
D: TRBD2; length: 15; J: TRBJ2-7; size: NA; V: TRBV5-4; CDR3: CASNPGGGVSYEQYF; DNA: TGTGCCAGCAACCCGGGGGGGGGCGTTAGCTACGAGCAGTACTTC
D: NA; length: 14; J: TRBJ1-4; size: NA; V: TRBV5-4; CDR3: CASSLQGLGEKLFF; DNA: TGTGCCAGCAGCTTACAGGGATTGGGAGAAAAACTGTTTTTT
D: NA; length: 16; J: TRBJ2-4; size: NA; V: TRBV27; CDR3: CASSFRGGPPKNIQYF; DNA: TGTGCCAGCAGTTTCCGTGGAGGGCCCCCCAAAAACATTCAGTACTTC
D: NA; length: 13; J: TRBJ2-7; size: NA; V: TRBV6-2/TRBV6-3; CDR3: CASSYSGSYEQYF; DNA: TGTGCCAGCAGTTACTCGGGGAGCTACGAGCAGTACTTC
D: NA; length: 14; J: TRBJ1-5; size: NA; V: TRBV3-1/TRBV3-2; CDR3: CASSQEAYHQPQHF; DNA: TGTGCCAGCAGCCAAGAAGCTTATCATCAGCCCCAGCATTTT
D: TRBD2; length: 15; J: TRBJ2-1; size: NA; V: TRBV2; CDR3: CASSAQRDYYNEQFF; DNA: TGTGCCAGCAGTGCACAGCGGGATTATTACAATGAGCAGTTCTTC
D: TRBD2; length: 16; J: TRBJ2-3; size: NA; V: TRBV9; CDR3: CASSAPGLARVDTQYF; DNA: TGTGCCAGCAGCGCCCCGGGACTAGCGCGGGTAGATACGCAGTATTTT
D: NA; length: 15; J: TRBJ1-2; size: NA; V: TRBV6-1; CDR3: CASSEAAGVYYGYTF; DNA: TGTGCCAGCAGTGAAGCGGCAGGGGTTTACTATGGCTACACCTTC
D: TRBD1; length: 14; J: TRBJ1-6; size: NA; V: TRBV30; CDR3: CAWSPQGYNSPLHF; DNA: TGTGCCTGGAGCCCACAGGGGTATAATTCACCCCTCCACTTT
D: TRBD1; length: 13; J: TRBJ1-2; size: few; V: TRBV6-5; CDR3: CASKRTGDAGYTF; DNA: TGTGCCAGCAAAAGGACAGGGGATGCTGGCTACACCTTC
D: TRBD1; length: 16; J: TRBJ1-4; size: NA; V: TRBV5-6; CDR3: CASSLRDRDSGEKLFF; DNA: TGTGCCAGCAGCTTGAGAGACCGGGACAGCGGCGAAAAACTGTTTTTT
D: NA; length: 16; J: TRBJ2-3; size: few; V: TRBV5-1; CDR3: CASSSGGTQGPDTQYF; DNA: TGCGCCAGCAGCTCAGGAGGTACACAGGGCCCAGATACGCAGTATTTT
D: NA; length: 15; J: TRBJ1-5; size: NA; V: TRBV5-5; CDR3: CASSLGTNLNQPQHF; DNA: TGTGCCAGCAGCTTGGGAACGAACTTAAATCAGCCCCAGCATTTT
D: TRBD2; length: 15; J: TRBJ2-1; size: NA; V: TRBV7-9; CDR3: CASTAGRGDYNEQFF; DNA: TGTGCCAGCACTGCGGGGCGGGGGGATTACAATGAGCAGTTCTTC
D: NA; length: 13; J: TRBJ1-2; size: NA; V: TRBV10-2; CDR3: CASSLKGLDGYTF; DNA: TGCGCCAGCTCCCTGAAGGGGCTCGATGGCTACACCTTC
D: NA; length: 13; J: TRBJ2-3; size: NA; V: TRBV14; CDR3: CASSQRERVTQYF; DNA: TGTGCCAGCAGCCAACGGGAGCGAGTTACGCAGTATTTT
D: TRBD1; length: 15; J: TRBJ2-3; size: NA; V: TRBV7-9; CDR3: CASSSTGGTADTQYF; DNA: TGTGCCAGCAGCTCGACAGGGGGCACCGCAGATACGCAGTATTTT
D: TRBD2; length: 15; J: TRBJ2-1; size: NA; V: TRBV5-4; CDR3: CASSPGSGSWDEQFF; DNA: TGTGCCAGCAGCCCGGGCAGCGGGAGTTGGGATGAGCAGTTCTTC
D: TRBD1; length: 16; J: TRBJ1-2; size: NA; V: TRBV7-6; CDR3: CASSSNPGQGSYGYTF; DNA: TGTGCCAGCAGCTCAAACCCGGGACAGGGCTCCTATGGCTACACCTTC
D: NA; length: 15; J: TRBJ2-7; size: NA; V: TRBV5-5; CDR3: CASSFFGSASYEQYF; DNA: TGTGCCAGCAGCTTTTTTGGCAGCGCCTCTTACGAGCAGTACTTC
D: TRBD2; length: 14; J: TRBJ2-7; size: NA; V: TRBV27; CDR3: CASSSGTSGREQYF; DNA: TGTGCCAGCAGTTCTGGGACTAGCGGGAGAGAGCAGTACTTC
D: NA; length: 15; J: TRBJ1-1; size: many; V: TRBV9; CDR3: CASSTGQLTNTEAFF; DNA: TGTGCCAGCAGCACTGGACAGCTAACGAACACTGAAGCTTTCTTT
D: NA; length: 13; J: TRBJ2-1; size: NA; V: TRBV28; CDR3: CASSLPRTIEQFF; DNA: TGTGCCAGCAGTTTACCCCGGACTATTGAGCAGTTCTTC